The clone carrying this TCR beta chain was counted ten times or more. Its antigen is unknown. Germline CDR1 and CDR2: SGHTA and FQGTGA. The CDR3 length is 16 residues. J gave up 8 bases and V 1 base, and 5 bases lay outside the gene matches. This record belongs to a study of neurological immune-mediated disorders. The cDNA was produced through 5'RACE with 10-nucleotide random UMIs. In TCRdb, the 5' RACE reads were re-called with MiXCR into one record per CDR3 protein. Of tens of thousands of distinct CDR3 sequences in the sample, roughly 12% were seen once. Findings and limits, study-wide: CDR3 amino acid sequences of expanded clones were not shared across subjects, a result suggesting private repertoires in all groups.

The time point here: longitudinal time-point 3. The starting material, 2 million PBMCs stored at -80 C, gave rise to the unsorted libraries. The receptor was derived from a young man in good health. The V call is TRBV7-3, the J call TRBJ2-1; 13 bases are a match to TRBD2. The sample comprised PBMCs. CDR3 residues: CASSLIGTSGNDEQFF. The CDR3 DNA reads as TGTGCCAGCAGCTTAATCGGGACTAGCGGGAACGATGAGCAGTTCTTC.